Listed below are T cell receptor beta chains from one sample, sequenced in a study of T cell responses to AZD1222 COVID-19 vaccine. Libraries were prepared by immunoSEQ multiplex PCR; TCRdb keeps only in-frame clonotypes and omits some of them. The data contain approximately 140,000 clones, about 93% of them singletons. The material was peripheral blood, obtained on day 0 of AZD1222 vaccination. The receptor source for this set is an adult in good health. CDR3s leave out the opening cysteine and the closing phenylalanine or tryptophan. Each record gives: V gene, J gene, clone size, CDR3 protein. Where a row states a size, it is once, few, many or the class of an expanded clone; other rows omit it.

>TRBV10-3|TRBJ1-1|.
AISEPGQGLYEAF
>TRBV2|TRBJ2-1|.
ATSTSGRSYNEQF
>TRBV6-2/TRBV6-3|TRBJ1-5|.
ASSSPGGSNQPQH
>TRBV12-3/TRBV12-4|TRBJ2-7|.
ASSKDRVEQY
>TRBV14|TRBJ2-5|.
ASSQDWGGLAGPQETQY
>TRBV4-2|TRBJ2-1|.
ASSRLRGRNEQF
>TRBV6-2/TRBV6-3|TRBJ2-7|.
ASSTGYSYEQY
>TRBV7-8|TRBJ2-2|.
ASSSDTGMPGELF
>TRBV12-5|TRBJ2-1|.
ASGYSGGQF
>TRBV24-1|TRBJ1-5|.
ATSDGGLSNQPQH
>TRBV27|TRBJ1-3|.
ASSLRSFGNTIY
>TRBV12-5|TRBJ2-7|.
ASGLGEFYEQY
>TRBV9|TRBJ2-1|.
ASSVESGGYNEQF
>TRBV4-3|TRBJ2-7|.
ASSQGLLAGSFYEQY
>TRBV4-1|TRBJ2-3|.
ASSQDGGGITQY
>TRBV5-1|TRBJ2-1|.
ASSLFPGDSYNEQF
>TRBV5-1|TRBJ2-3|.
ASSLAVTGSTDTQY
>TRBV4-1|TRBJ2-7|.
ASSQVGLAGESEQY
>TRBV5-1|TRBJ2-3|.
ASSLRVGTDTQY
>TRBV7-2|TRBJ2-1|.
ASSQAGGASRGREQF
>TRBV19|TRBJ2-1|.
ASSPPLAGQRPPPYNEQF
>TRBV27|TRBJ2-1|.
ASRREDEQF
>TRBV4-3|TRBJ1-4|few
ASSQEGDTGLNEKLF
>TRBV5-1|TRBJ1-1|.
ASSLGRSNTEAF
>TRBV5-5|TRBJ1-3|.
ASRQNSNSGNTIY
>TRBV2|TRBJ1-1|.
ASRQGFGTEAF
>TRBV7-3|TRBJ2-2|.
ASSQGLAGGTGELF
>TRBV6-5|TRBJ1-4|.
ASQSSRFNEKLF
>TRBV6-2/TRBV6-3|TRBJ2-7|.
ASSPRGYEQY
>TRBV10-3|TRBJ1-2|.
AISESTGRSAETNYGYT
>TRBV3-1/TRBV3-2|TRBJ1-4|.
ASSQESGALYEKLF
>TRBV7-2|TRBJ2-7|.
ASSPSLGQSYEQY
>TRBV13|TRBJ1-1|.
ASRYRTGSYTEAF
>TRBV7-2|TRBJ2-7|.
ASSTQTGGYEQY
>TRBV27|TRBJ2-1|.
ASSSFSTGNWYNEQF
>TRBV5-5|TRBJ2-1|.
ASSGGDITYNEQF
>TRBV4-2|TRBJ2-5|.
ASSQGGEVEETQY
>TRBV9|TRBJ1-1|.
ASSGTQGQNTEAF
>TRBV6-2/TRBV6-3|TRBJ2-1|.
ASSYELAGGNEQF
>TRBV6-1|TRBJ2-7|.
ASSEGSDRHYEQY
>TRBV10-3|TRBJ1-2|.
AINLRIGTEGYGYT
>TRBV10-3|TRBJ2-7|.
ATRTYSSYEQY
>TRBV28|TRBJ2-3|.
ASSPRGRLAGPDTQY
>TRBV18|TRBJ1-4|.
ASSREENEKLF
>TRBV9|TRBJ1-2|.
ASSAGAGGYT
>TRBV27|TRBJ2-1|.
ASSLAEQF
>TRBV7-9|TRBJ2-2|.
ASGSGELF
>TRBV4-3|TRBJ2-1|.
ASSQQVMSYNEQF
>TRBV6-2/TRBV6-3|TRBJ1-2|.
ASSSGTGGNYGYT
>TRBV7-2|TRBJ1-6|.
ASSLEGGSYSPLH
>TRBV9|TRBJ2-1|.
ASSVPRGTSDHEQF
>TRBV28|TRBJ2-5|.
ASSLFGRETQY
>TRBV7-9|TRBJ2-5|few
ASSLGTGGQETQY
>TRBV7-2|TRBJ1-1|.
ASSPIGGVAEAF
>TRBV24-1|TRBJ2-4|.
ATSDFRSAKNIQY
>TRBV3-1/TRBV3-2|TRBJ1-2|.
ASSPLRQLGRGYT
>TRBV9|TRBJ2-2|.
ASSADGTTLWGELF
>TRBV5-5|TRBJ1-6|.
ASSLAPGNFNNSPLH